The 14 T cell receptor beta chains below all came from one sample that was sequenced in a study of glioma-infiltrating T cells. The iRepertoire nested amplicon-rescue multiplex PCR amplified TCR alpha and beta CDR3s from RNA. TCRdb reprocessed the multiplex PCR reads with MiXCR, giving one entry per CDR3 protein. The data hold 300,000 to 450,000 distinct CDR3 sequences, with around 38% observed a single time. The material sequenced was glioma tissue, nonneoplastic brain tissue, or PBMCs (not recorded which). These receptor sequences come from a human donor with low-grade glioma or glioblastoma, undergoing nonglioma brain surgery, or in good health (not recorded which).

The chain links TRBV27 to TRBJ1-2; D not resolved. The CDR3 runs to 16 residues. Germline lookup yields CDR1 MNHEY and CDR2 SMNVEV (reference sequence). V was pared by 2 bases and J by 3 bases, with 16 bases between. The CDR3 protein is CASSLTTRNRDYGYTF. CDR3 nucleotides: TGTGCCAGCAGTTTAACAACAAGGAATCGTGACTATGGCTACACCTTC.

Notes on this clonotype: It may be a read error: a sequence one base away is much more abundant. The chain employs TRBV4-1 and TRBJ1-1; TRBD1 agrees at 8 bases. The CDR3 has 14 residues. Germline values: CDR1 MGHRA, CDR2 YSYEKL. CDR3 sequence reads: CASSQNRGSTEPFF. CDR3 nucleotides: TGCGCCAGCAGCCAAAACAGGGGGTCCACTGAACCTTTCTTT.

The count of this clonotype is one. The chain employs TRBV7-2 and TRBJ1-6, with no clear D. Germline CDR1 is SGHTA and CDR2 is FQGNSA. Trimming shortened V by 7 bases and J by 10 bases, and 14 bases separated the two germline ends. The CDR3 length is 13 residues. CDR3 residues: CASILGLESPLHF. The CDR3, as DNA: TGTGCCAGCATCCTCGGTCTCGAGTCACCCCTCCACTTT.

This CDR3 reads CASSRQGMNEQFF. Here the CDR3 DNA reads TGTGCCAGCAGCAGACAGGGTATGAATGAGCAGTTCTTC. V is TRBV2 and J is TRBJ2-1; 7 bases map to TRBD1. Germline CDR1 SNHLY, CDR2 FYNNEI. This CDR3 contains 13 residues. Trimming cost V 6 bases and J 7 bases; bases outside gene matches: 6.

V gene TRBV7-2 combines with J gene TRBJ1-6; D is possibly TRBD1 (5 bases). Germline CDR1 reads SGHTA; CDR2 reads FQGNSA. The V and J ends lost 5 bases and 11 bases respectively, with 22 bases between them. CDR3 length: 16 residues. CDR3 in DNA: TGTGCCAGCAGCCAAGATCGGGCCGGGGCTGGGGCACCCCTCCACTTT. This gives the protein CASSQDRAGAGAPLHF.

Concerning this clonotype: The junction does not match germline at one end; this may be a read error. The genes are TRBV20-1 and TRBJ2-5; D is unresolved. In germline, CDR1 is DFQATT, CDR2 SNEGSKA (reference sequence). The CDR3 spans 13 residues. The CDR3 nucleotides are TGTAGTGCTAGTTTCCGGCACCAAGAGACCCAGTACTTC. As protein: CSASFRHQETQYF.

The chain is built from TRBV28 and TRBJ1-5; 9 bases line up with TRBD1. The CDR3 runs to 18 residues. J was trimmed by 3 bases and V by 6 bases; bases with no gene match: 15. Germline V lookup: CDR1 MDHEN, CDR2 SYDVKM. Written as DNA, the CDR3 is TGTGCCAGCAGCCACGAAATGCCCGGGACAGGGCTCAATCAGCCCCAGCATTTT. Translating it yields CASSHEMPGTGLNQPQHF.

As to this clonotype: A clone one base away is much larger, so this may be a read error. The rearrangement joins TRBV15 to TRBJ2-1; D is unresolved. V was shortened by 10 bases and J by 6 bases, with 13 bases between the two germline ends. The CDR3 sequence is 12 residues long. From germline, CDR1 is LNHNV and CDR2 YYDKDF (reference sequence). The CDR3 loop reads CAISIAANEQFF. The CDR3 nucleotides are TGTGCCATCAGTATTGCTGCCAATGAGCAGTTCTTC.

This clonotype was picked up many times. The CDR3 DNA reads TGTGCCAGCAGTGAGGTCAGAGATACGCAGTATTTT. Translation: CASSEVRDTQYF. The chain carries TRBV6-1 and TRBJ2-3; D is uncertain. The CDR3 has 12 amino acids. Germline V gives CDR1 MNHNS, CDR2 SASEGT. Trimming removed 3 bases from V and 5 bases from J, with 6 bases in between.

This clonotype has a count of ten or more. This chain links TRBV28 with TRBJ1-2, with D unresolved. Between the trimmed V and J ends, which lost 2 bases and 2 bases, there was a span of 0 bases. Germline V lookup: CDR1 MDHEN, CDR2 SYDVKM. The CDR3 consists of 11 residues. CDR3 DNA: TGTGCCAGCAGTTTAAACTATGGCTACACCTTC. It codes for CASSLNYGYTF.

This rearrangement joins TRBV4-2 to TRBJ2-1; 8 bases align to TRBD2. The CDR3 is 15 amino acids. CDR1 LGHNA and CDR2 YNFKEQ come from the germline V gene. Trimming removed 4 bases from V and 6 bases from J; junction bases left unmatched: 8. CDR3 in amino acids: CASSPPGTRANEQFF. The CDR3 region has the DNA TGTGCCAGCAGCCCGCCAGGGACTAGGGCCAATGAGCAGTTCTTC.

The chain combines TRBV6-5 with TRBJ2-5, with no clear D. The germline CDR1 and CDR2 sequences are MNHEY and SVGAGI. This CDR3 contains 13 residues. Trimming removed 2 bases from V and 6 bases from J, with 10 bases in between. The CDR3 loop is CASSYGQFQTQYF. CDR3 DNA: TGTGCCAGCAGTTACGGGCAGTTCCAGACCCAGTACTTC.

Note on this clonotype: A much larger clonotype is one base distant, so this may be a read error. The V gene is TRBV6-1, the J gene TRBJ2-1; D possibly uses TRBD1 or TRBD2 (5 bases each). The CDR3 covers 17 residues. V was clipped by 5 bases and J by 9 bases, with 26 bases between them. Germline assignment: CDR1 MNHNS and CDR2 SASEGT. The CDR3 region has the DNA TGTGCCAGCAGTCCCTACGTCTGGGGGAGTATCAACAGTGAGCAGTTCTTC. This sequence encodes CASSPYVWGSINSEQFF.

This clonotype showed up just once. A read error is possible here, since a much larger clone lies one base away. The chain has TRBV6-1 and TRBJ2-3, with D possibly TRBD2 on 5 matching bases. V was shortened by 9 bases and J by 1 base, with 17 bases between the two germline ends. This CDR3 has 15 residues. Germline V lookup: CDR1 MNHNS, CDR2 SASEGT. CDR3 loop: CASRSGAWRTDTQYF. DNA of the CDR3: TGTGCCAGTCGGAGCGGCGCTTGGCGCACAGATACGCAGTATTTT.